The 32 T cell receptor beta chains in this list originate from one sample, sequenced in a study of cytomegalovirus exposure and HLA in healthy donors. A multiplex PCR was run with 60 Vbeta primers and 13 Jbeta primers. This table comes from immunoSEQ multiplex PCR, and its TCRdb copy is limited to in-frame clones, with some not included. The sample shows about 160,000 clones, approximately 84% of them seen only once. What was sequenced was PBMCs. The receptors were gathered from a woman aged 40 to 50 in good health and CMV-seropositive.

Written as DNA, the CDR3 is TGTGCCAGCAGTCCTCCGGGAAACTCTGGAAACACCATATATTTT. It codes for CASSPPGNSGNTIYF. The rearrangement joins TRBV6-6 to TRBJ1-3; the D is unclear. CDR3 length equals 15 residues. Germline V gene sequence: CDR1 MNHNY, CDR2 SVGAGI (reference sequence). Deletions cut 5 bases from V and 0 bases from J, with 11 bases between.

With respect to this clone: At one end the junction does not follow the germline gene, possibly because of a read error. This rearrangement joins TRBV4-3 to TRBJ1-2; perhaps TRBD1 as D (5 bases). The CDR3 is 14 amino acids. Germline V gives CDR1 LGHNA, CDR2 YSLEER. The CDR3, as DNA: TGCGCCAGCAGCCAAGTGATGGGAGGGACTCCCTACGCCTTC. Residues: CASSQVMGGTPYAF.

The chain combines TRBV30 with TRBJ1-1; the D gene is possibly TRBD1 (6 bases). Germline V gene data show CDR1 as GTSNPN and CDR2 as SVGIG (reference sequence). CDR3 length: 13 amino acids. V was pared by 1 base and J by 5 bases, with 11 bases between. The CDR3 DNA reads TGTGCCTGGAGTGGACAGGTAAATACTGAAGCTTTCTTT. It encodes CAWSGQVNTEAFF.

A remark on this clone: The same CDR3 can be traced to other DNA sequences in this sample. The chain carries TRBV4-1 and TRBJ2-2, with D tentatively TRBD1 (7 bases). This CDR3 comprises 15 residues. Trimming left V 5 bases short and J 4 bases short, with 14 bases between. In germline, CDR1 is MGHRA, CDR2 YSYEKL. CDR3 sequence reads: CASSSGGILTGELFF. CDR3 nucleotide sequence: TGCGCCAGCAGCTCAGGGGGGATCCTCACCGGGGAGCTGTTTTTT.

The chain employs TRBV7-3 and TRBJ2-1; possible D gene TRBD1, 6 bases. CDR3 length: 17 residues. Germline V lookup: CDR1 SGHTA, CDR2 FQGTGA. Trimming stripped 5 bases from V and 6 bases from J, with 23 bases between. The CDR3 is CASSLNPRNRESNEQFF. As DNA, the CDR3 is TGTGCCAGCAGCCTTAACCCTAGGAACAGGGAGAGCAATGAGCAGTTCTTC.

V gene TRBV30 combines with J gene TRBJ1-6; 7 bases match TRBD1. V was pared by 2 bases and J by 2 bases, with 3 bases of the junction left unmatched. The CDR3 has 15 amino acids. CDR1 GTSNPN and CDR2 SVGIG come from the germline V gene (reference sequence). This chain's CDR3 is CAWSQGGTYNSPLHF. The CDR3 nucleotides are TGTGCCTGGAGTCAAGGGGGCACCTATAATTCACCCCTCCACTTT.

The chain couples TRBV18 to TRBJ2-5; tentative D call: TRBD1 (6 bases). This CDR3 has 14 amino acids. Germline CDR1 and CDR2: KGHSH and LQKENI. The ends were cut back, 3 bases at V and 5 bases at J, with 13 bases in the middle. In nucleotides, the CDR3 is TGTGCCAGCTCACCGTCAGGGGCAGGGGAGACCCAGTACTTC. Translating gives CASSPSGAGETQYF.

This clone appeared a few times. This chain connects TRBV4-2 to TRBJ2-7, with D perhaps TRBD1 (6 bases). The germline V and J ends were trimmed by 0 bases and 7 bases, with 13 bases remaining between them. Looked up from germline, CDR1 is LGHNA and CDR2 is YNFKEQ. CDR3 size: 14 residues. As DNA, the CDR3 is TGTGCCAGCAGCCAAGACCAGGGGTTGGGTGAGCAGTACTTC. Translated: CASSQDQGLGEQYF.

The chain recombines TRBV5-1 with TRBJ1-2, with D perhaps TRBD1 (6 bases). Trimming shortened V by 2 bases and J by 4 bases, and 15 bases separated the two germline ends. The germline gives CDR1 SGHRS, CDR2 YFSETQ. This CDR3 contains 15 residues. CDR3 DNA: TGCGCCAGCAGCTTAACAGGGAGCGAGATCTATGGCTACACCTTC. Its protein product is CASSLTGSEIYGYTF.

The rearrangement links TRBV6-1 to TRBJ1-5; maybe TRBD1 (6 bases). V lost 6 bases, J lost 0 bases, and 12 bases lay in between. Germline V gene data show CDR1 as MNHNS and CDR2 as SASEGT. The CDR3 consists of 15 residues. The chain's CDR3 is CASRAGVNSNQPQHF. The CDR3 DNA sequence: TGTGCCAGCAGGGCAGGGGTGAATAGCAATCAGCCCCAGCATTTT.

This clone was seen a few times. The V gene is TRBV27, the J gene TRBJ1-1; tentatively, D is TRBD1 (6 bases). V lost 4 bases to trimming and J lost 6 bases, with 15 bases between them. The CDR3 totals 14 residues. Germline V lookup: CDR1 MNHEY, CDR2 SMNVEV (reference sequence). Written as DNA, the CDR3 is TGTGCCAGCAGTTCCAACAGGGAAGGCGCTGAAGCTTTCTTT. Translated: CASSSNREGAEAFF.

The V and J genes are TRBV7-2 and TRBJ1-4; D may be TRBD1 (6 bases). CDR3 length equals 15 residues. Trimming took off 5 bases at V and 8 bases at J, with 18 bases between the two ends. Germline CDR1 and CDR2: SGHTA and FQGNSA. DNA of the CDR3: TGTGCCAGCAGCCCCAGGGCAGGGGTCTACGAAAAACTGTTTTTT. Its translation is CASSPRAGVYEKLFF.

The chain is built from TRBV28 and TRBJ1-2; TRBD1 matches at 8 bases. The V and J ends lost 6 bases and 5 bases, in that order; junction bases with no gene match: 8. The CDR3 is made up of 14 amino acids. Germline loops: CDR1 MDHEN, CDR2 SYDVKM. CDR3 region: CASSTGQGMYGYTF. CDR3 sequence (DNA): TGTGCCAGCAGCACTGGACAGGGAATGTATGGCTACACCTTC.

The chain employs TRBV19 and TRBJ1-2; possible D gene TRBD1, 5 bases. The CDR3 runs to 15 residues. CDR1 is LNHDA and CDR2 is SQIVND in the germline V gene (reference sequence). Trimming pared 1 base from V and 2 bases from J, leaving 11 bases between. CDR3 residues: CASSIVGAANYGYTF. The CDR3 DNA sequence: TGTGCCAGTAGTATAGTAGGGGCCGCAAACTATGGCTACACCTTC.

The chain carries TRBV5-5 and TRBJ2-7; TRBD1 aligns across 7 bases. The CDR3 sequence is 15 residues long. Germline loops: CDR1 SGHKS, CDR2 YYEKEE (reference sequence). After removal of 0 bases from V and 5 bases from J, the junction contained 8 bases not matched to a gene. CDR3 residues: CASSLAGQLVNEQYF. CDR3 sequence (DNA): TGTGCCAGCAGCTTGGCGGGACAGTTGGTAAACGAGCAGTACTTC.

The chain employs TRBV5-5 and TRBJ2-3; 8 bases agree with TRBD1. The germline V gene encodes CDR1 SGHKS and CDR2 YYEKEE (reference sequence). The V gene end was trimmed by 1 base and the J gene end by 5 bases; junction bases not matched to a gene: 9. CDR3 size: 16 residues. The CDR3 bases are TGTGCCAGCAGCTTGTACCCAGGGGGCGCAGGAGATACGCAGTATTTT. Protein: CASSLYPGGAGDTQYF. Together with reference TRBV5-5 and TRBJ2-3, the CDR3 gives the full variable domain: DAGVTQSPTHLIKTRGQQVTLRCSPISGHKSVSWYQQVLGQGPQFIFQYYEKEERGRGNFPDRFSARQFPNYSSELNVNALLLGDSALYLCASSLYPGGAGDTQYFGPGTRLTVL.

The chain carries TRBV14 and TRBJ1-5; TRBD1 is a possible D gene (6 bases). The V gene's germline CDR1 is SGHDN and CDR2 FVKESK. The CDR3 has 13 residues. The V gene lost 1 base and the J gene lost 13 bases, with 14 bases spanning the gap. The CDR3 DNA follows: TGTGCCAGCAGCCAAGGACTAAGGGGGGGTCAGCATTTT. This codes for CASSQGLRGGQHF.

A remark on this clone: The sample contains more than one DNA sequence encoding this CDR3. V usage is TRBV6-1 and J usage is TRBJ1-5; 8 bases fit TRBD1. Germline V gives CDR1 MNHNS, CDR2 SASEGT. V lost 5 bases, J lost 2 bases, and 2 bases stayed unmatched. The CDR3 sequence is 14 residues long. CDR3 nucleotide sequence: TGTGCCAGCAGTTTGGACAGGGGCAATCAGCCCCAGCATTTT. Its protein product is CASSLDRGNQPQHF.

V gene TRBV6-1 combines with J gene TRBJ1-3, with no clear D. V was clipped by 6 bases and J by 4 bases, with 13 bases between them. The length of the CDR3 is 14 residues. CDR1 is MNHNS, CDR2 SASEGT, per germline. The CDR3 coding sequence is TGTGCCAGCAGGGCGGCAGGAGGCGGAAACACCATATATTTT. Protein product: CASRAAGGGNTIYF.

J is TRBJ2-2 and V is TRBV30, with TRBD2 matching 11 bases. V lost 0 bases to trimming and J lost 8 bases; unmatched junction nucleotides: 5. The germline CDR1 and CDR2 sequences are GTSNPN and SVGIG (reference sequence). CDR3 length: 15 residues. CDR3 DNA: TGTGCCTGGAGTGTAGCTAGCGGGGGGCTGGGGGAGCTGTTTTTT. Translating it yields CAWSVASGGLGELFF.

V gene TRBV29-1 combines with J gene TRBJ1-1, with 7 bases fitting TRBD1. The ends lost 7 bases at V and 1 base at J; junction bases unmatched: 6. The length of the CDR3 is 13 residues. Germline loops: CDR1 SQVTM, CDR2 ANQGSEA. The CDR3 is CSARDSWNTEAFF. The DNA of the CDR3 is TGCAGCGCCCGGGACAGTTGGAACACTGAAGCTTTCTTT.

The chain uses TRBV5-1 and TRBJ2-5, with a weak D call TRBD1 (6 bases). The germline CDR1 and CDR2 sequences are SGHRS and YFSETQ. CDR3 length equals 14 residues. V was cut by 2 bases and J by 0 bases, with 8 bases left in between. This CDR3 reads CASSFTGYQETQYF. The CDR3 DNA follows: TGCGCCAGCAGCTTTACAGGGTACCAAGAGACCCAGTACTTC.

This clone has just a few counts. The junction differs from germline at one of its ends, possibly a read error. J is TRBJ1-2 and V is TRBV6-5, with D perhaps TRBD1 (5 bases). CDR3 length equals 14 residues. Germline-derived CDR1 and CDR2 are MNHEY and SVGAGI. This chain's CDR3 is CNNLNTDTNYGYTF. The CDR3 coding sequence is TGCAACAACCTGAACACGGACACTAACTATGGCTACACCTTC.

The chain recombines TRBV6-6 with TRBJ1-5; D unclear. Between the trimmed V and J ends, which lost 7 bases and 4 bases, there was a span of 11 bases. The CDR3 is 13 amino acids. Germline lookup yields CDR1 MNHNY and CDR2 SVGAGI (reference sequence). The chain's CDR3 is CASIAGINQPQHF. The CDR3 DNA sequence: TGTGCCAGCATTGCCGGGATAAATCAGCCCCAGCATTTT.

Comment on this clone: A read error may account for a junction end that differs from germline. V usage is TRBV10-3 and J usage is TRBJ1-2, with D perhaps matching TRBD1 (5 bases). Looked up from germline, CDR1 is ENHRY and CDR2 is SYGVKD. This CDR3 is built from 15 residues. The CDR3 loop reads CAVRTPRQRNYGYTF. The DNA for the CDR3 is TGTGCCGTCAGGACCCCCAGACAGAGGAACTATGGCTACACCTTC.

The chain carries TRBV6-1 and TRBJ1-5; 10 bases line up with TRBD1. The CDR3 covers 16 residues. The ends lost 3 bases at V and 0 bases at J; junction bases unmatched: 2. Germline loops: CDR1 MNHNS, CDR2 SASEGT. The CDR3 DNA reads as TGTGCCAGCAGTGAGACAGGGGGCACTAGCAATCAGCCCCAGCATTTT. This codes for CASSETGGTSNQPQHF.

This rearrangement joins TRBV7-6 to TRBJ2-2; D might be TRBD2 (6 bases). This CDR3 region has 17 residues. Germline V gene lookup returns CDR1 SGHVS and CDR2 FNYEAQ. V was pared by 5 bases and J by 1 base, with 17 bases between. CDR3 sequence: CASSQAFSGLNTGELFF. The DNA of the CDR3 is TGTGCCAGCAGCCAAGCGTTCAGCGGGCTGAACACCGGGGAGCTGTTTTTT. The full variable domain, its missing parts supplied by reference TRBV7-6 and TRBJ2-2, is GAGVSQSPRYKVTKRGQDVALRCDPISGHVSLYWYRQALGQGPEFLTYFNYEAQQDKSGLPNDRFSAERPEGSISTLTIQRTEQRDSAMYRCASSQAFSGLNTGELFFGEGSRLTVL.

This chain joins TRBV5-5 and TRBJ2-3, with 10 bases identical to TRBD1. This CDR3 is 15 amino acids long. Germline CDR1 and CDR2: SGHKS and YYEKEE (reference sequence). The ends lost 4 bases at V and 4 bases at J; junction bases unmatched: 6. This chain's CDR3 is CASSPDRGVADTQYF. The CDR3 DNA reads as TGTGCCAGCAGCCCGGACAGGGGGGTGGCAGATACGCAGTATTTT.

The J gene is TRBJ1-3, the V gene TRBV30, with D possibly being TRBD1 (6 bases). This CDR3 region has 16 residues. V was pared by 3 bases and J by 0 bases, with 15 bases between. Germline V gene sequence: CDR1 GTSNPN, CDR2 SVGIG (reference sequence). CDR3 residues: CAWSKGGANSGNTIYF. The CDR3 bases are TGTGCCTGGAGCAAGGGGGGGGCCAACTCTGGAAACACCATATATTTT.

The chain combines TRBV5-1 with TRBJ2-2, with TRBD1 identical over 10 bases. Germline V lookup: CDR1 SGHRS, CDR2 YFSETQ. The length of the CDR3 is 16 residues. V was clipped by 4 bases and J by 3 bases; unmatched bases: 6. For the CDR3, the DNA is TGCGCCAGCAGCATAGACAGGGGGCGCGACACCGGGGAGCTGTTTTTT. This translates into CASSIDRGRDTGELFF.

Written as DNA, the CDR3 is TGTGCCAGCAGCCTACGGGGGGGCGGAGGGCCGAAGGGGGAGACCCAGTACTTC. As protein: CASSLRGGGGPKGETQYF. This rearrangement joins TRBV28 to TRBJ2-5, with 8 bases identical to TRBD2. After removal of 6 bases from V and 5 bases from J, the junction contained 20 bases not matched to a gene. Per germline, CDR1 MDHEN and CDR2 SYDVKM. The CDR3 has 18 amino acids.

Only one count was recorded for this clone. The CDR3 protein is CASSLELAGGADTQYF. For the CDR3, the DNA is TGTGCCAGCAGCTTGGAACTAGCGGGGGGGGCAGATACGCAGTATTTT. V usage is TRBV5-4 and J usage is TRBJ2-3; 13 bases are a match to TRBD2. Losses at the gene ends were 0 bases for V and 4 bases for J; bases not matched to a gene: 2. In germline, CDR1 is SGHNT, CDR2 YYREEE (reference sequence). The CDR3 totals 16 residues.